This TCR beta chain came from a study of cytomegalovirus exposure and HLA in healthy donors. Study context: Around 80 million unique TCRs from HLA-typed donors were held in an early data release. General study points: The study labeled 180 or so TCR beta chains cytomegalovirus-associated. Roughly uniform depth of sequencing across donors was assumed in presence/absence analyses.

The PCR ran on 60 Vbeta and 13 Jbeta primers. TCRdb's copy holds only in-frame clones and misses some; the assay was immunoSEQ multiplex PCR. The data contain roughly 100,000 clones, approximately 76% of them singletons. Worth noting for this clone: Its antigen remains unidentified.

The sequence was obtained from a man aged 40-50 years in good health and CMV-seronegative. Sequenced input: PBMCs.

This CDR3 is CASSGQSSYEQYF. In nucleotides, the CDR3 is TGTGCCAGCAGCGGACAGAGCTCCTACGAGCAGTACTTC. The chain combines TRBV6-1 with TRBJ2-7; a possible D gene is TRBD1 (6 bases). Germline loops: CDR1 MNHNS, CDR2 SASEGT. Trimming removed 6 bases from V and 0 bases from J, with 9 bases in between. The CDR3 length is 13 residues.